This T cell receptor (beta chain) was recovered during a study of molecular identifiers for immune sequencing clone quantification. The study's findings and limits: Over 99% of effector molecules, yet under 1% of naive-cell molecules, were held by clones above 20 RNA copies. In a background of 900,000 to 1,000,000 naive cells, spiked Jurkat TCR RNA from one cell was reportedly detectable.

Bulk libraries came from a prior protocol with listed TCR primers. TCRdb ran MiXCR on the PCR reads and lists one entry per CDR3 protein. The sample holds hundreds of thousands of distinct CDR3 sequences, roughly 21% seen once. This clonotype was detected a few times. The antigen is not known. Researchers sorted naive CD8 T cells as cells that were CD8+CD4-CCR7+CD45RA+. The TCR was taken from a human donor in good health. Some libraries in this study had Jurkat cell RNA spiked in. Sequenced material: naive CD8+ T cells from blood, with Jurkat cell RNA spiked in. Subset defined: FACS-sorted CD8+CD4-CCR7+CD45RA+ naive T cells.

This chain's CDR3 is CASSRSPYEQYF. For the CDR3, the DNA is TGTGCCAGCAGCCGCAGCCCCTACGAGCAGTACTTC. The V call is TRBV12-3 or TRBV12-4, the J call TRBJ2-7, with no clear D. There are 12 residues in the CDR3. V lost 6 bases and J 2 bases, leaving 8 bases between the germline ends.